The clone carrying this TCR beta chain is large within its sample. Antigen: not known. This CDR3 is 12 amino acids long. CDR1 and CDR2 from the germline V gene are SGHNT and YYREEE (reference sequence). The J segment lost 4 bases and the V segment lost 4 bases, leaving 2 bases of the junction unmatched. These data originate in a study of T cell repertoires in aging, cancer and after chemotherapy. On the study more broadly: Six age groups, ranging from 30 or younger to 70 or older, included the donors. The full dataset contained several million TCR reads.

Peripheral blood genomic DNA, not sorted cells or RNA, was the template. TRB rearrangements spanning V, D and J were amplified using mixed TRB-A/B primers. One entry per CDR3 protein results from TCRdb running MiXCR on the multiplex PCR reads. The table shows about 900 distinct CDR3 sequences, with approximately 25% occurring only once. Study outcomes and limitations: Compared with age-matched healthy donors, untreated hematological or solid cancer patients showed higher blood TCR clonality. Rebound thymic output was suggested by rising median generation probability during chemotherapy in each cancer cohort.

This chain uses TRBV5-4 with TRBJ2-7; 7 nucleotides line up with TRBD1. Sequenced: blood. The source is a human donor with a solid tumor. CDR3 amino acids: CASSEGQYEQYF. CDR3 bases: TGTGCCAGCAGCGAGGGACAGTACGAGCAGTACTTC.